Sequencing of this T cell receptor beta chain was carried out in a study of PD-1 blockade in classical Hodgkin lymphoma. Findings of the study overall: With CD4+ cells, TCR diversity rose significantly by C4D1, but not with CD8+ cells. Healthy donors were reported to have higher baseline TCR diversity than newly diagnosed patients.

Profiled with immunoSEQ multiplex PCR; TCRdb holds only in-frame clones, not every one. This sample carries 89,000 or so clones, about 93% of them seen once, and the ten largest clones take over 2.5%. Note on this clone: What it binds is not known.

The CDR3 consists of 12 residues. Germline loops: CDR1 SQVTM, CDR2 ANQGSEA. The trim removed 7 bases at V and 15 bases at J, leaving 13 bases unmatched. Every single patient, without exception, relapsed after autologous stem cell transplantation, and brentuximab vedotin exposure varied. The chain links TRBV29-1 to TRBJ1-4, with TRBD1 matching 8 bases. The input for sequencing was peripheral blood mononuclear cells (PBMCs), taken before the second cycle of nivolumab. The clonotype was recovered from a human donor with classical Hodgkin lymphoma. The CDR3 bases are TGCAGCGCCCGGACAGGGCCGGTCGGGTTGTTTTTT. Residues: CSARTGPVGLFF.